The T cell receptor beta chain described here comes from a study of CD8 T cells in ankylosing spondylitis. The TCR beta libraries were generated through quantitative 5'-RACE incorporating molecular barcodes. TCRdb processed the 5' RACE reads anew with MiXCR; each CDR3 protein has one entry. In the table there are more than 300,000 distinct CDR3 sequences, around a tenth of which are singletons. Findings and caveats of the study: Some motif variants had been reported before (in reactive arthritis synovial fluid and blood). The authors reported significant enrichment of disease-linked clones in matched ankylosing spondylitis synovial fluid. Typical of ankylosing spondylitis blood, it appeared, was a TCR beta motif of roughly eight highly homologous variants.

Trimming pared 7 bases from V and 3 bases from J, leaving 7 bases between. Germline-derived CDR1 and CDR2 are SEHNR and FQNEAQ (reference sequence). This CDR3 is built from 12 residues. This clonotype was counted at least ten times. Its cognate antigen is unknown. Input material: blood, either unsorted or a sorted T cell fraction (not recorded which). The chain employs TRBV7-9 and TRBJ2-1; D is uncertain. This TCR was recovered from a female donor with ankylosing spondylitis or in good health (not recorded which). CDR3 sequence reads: CASKRGYNEQFF. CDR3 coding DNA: TGTGCCAGCAAAAGAGGCTACAATGAGCAGTTCTTC.